What follows are 18 T cell receptor beta chains derived from one specimen sequenced in a study of Graves' ophthalmopathy and Graves' hyperthyroidism. Amplification from RNA transcripts yielded the TCR beta CDR3 regions. HTBI primers served in a first-round RT-PCR, which a second-round multiplex PCR followed. TCRdb analysed the multiplex PCR reads with MiXCR anew, one entry per CDR3 protein. This table has approximately 700,000 distinct CDR3 sequences, about two fifths appearing once. Source material: peripheral blood. These receptors were collected from an adult man with Graves' ophthalmopathy.

There are many counts of this clonotype. The chain has TRBV19 and TRBJ1-2; 9 nucleotides line up with TRBD1. The germline gives CDR1 LNHDA, CDR2 SQIVND (reference sequence). This CDR3 has 16 residues. With V trimmed by 3 bases and J by 4 bases, 9 bases remained unmatched. The CDR3 region has the DNA TGTGCCAGTAGTATTCACCCTCCGGGACAGGGCTATGGCTACACCTTC. Residues: CASSIHPPGQGYGYTF.

This clonotype has only a few counts. The chain joins TRBV7-3 to TRBJ1-3; 8 bases line up with TRBD1. This CDR3 has 18 amino acids. The V gene's germline CDR1 is SGHTA and CDR2 FQGTGA. V shed 5 bases and J 0 bases; nucleotides not matched to a gene: 12. CDR3 in DNA: TGTGCCAGCAGCCCAGGACAGGGTGTAGGGTTCTCTGGAAACACCATATATTTT. It specifies CASSPGQGVGFSGNTIYF.

This clonotype was observed at least ten times. The rearrangement links TRBV10-3 to TRBJ1-5; D may be TRBD1 (6 bases). CDR1 is ENHRY and CDR2 is SYGVKD in the germline V gene. V lost 2 bases and J 5 bases, leaving 13 bases between the germline ends. There are 15 residues in the CDR3. In nucleotides, the CDR3 is TGTGCCATCAGTGAGCCAGGGGCGACTGATCAGCCCCAGCATTTT. Translated: CAISEPGATDQPQHF.

The rearrangement links TRBV12-3 or TRBV12-4 to TRBJ1-3; D not resolved. The V gene lost 3 bases and the J gene lost 5 bases, with 11 bases spanning the gap. The CDR3 consists of 14 residues. Written as DNA, the CDR3 is TGTGCCAGCAGTTTCGCGAGGCCTAGAAACACCATATATTTT. Translating it yields CASSFARPRNTIYF.

This clonotype was counted ten times or more. J is TRBJ2-2 and V is TRBV2; unclear D gene. V was trimmed by 6 bases and J by 3 bases, leaving 8 bases between them. The CDR3 is 13 amino acids. The V gene's germline CDR1 is SNHLY and CDR2 FYNNEI. CDR3 in amino acids: CASRVSYTGELFF. CDR3 nucleotide sequence: TGTGCCAGCAGAGTCAGCTACACCGGGGAGCTGTTTTTT.

This chain uses TRBV29-1 with TRBJ1-2; 8 bases align to TRBD1. With 0 bases clipped from V and 5 bases from J, the junction kept 5 bases outside the gene matches. This CDR3 is 14 amino acids long. Germline loops: CDR1 SQVTM, CDR2 ANQGSEA. CDR3 DNA sequence: TGCAGCGTTGAAGATGAAAGGACAGGGTATGGCTACACCTTC. Translating gives CSVEDERTGYGYTF.

This clonotype has a single count. The chain is built from TRBV10-3 and TRBJ1-5; D remains ambiguous. Trimming left V 3 bases short and J 9 bases short, with 21 bases between. Germline V gives CDR1 ENHRY, CDR2 SYGVKD. This CDR3 has 16 residues. CDR3 DNA sequence: TGTGCCATCAGTGAATTGGTTGGGCCGGCCTTAATGCCCCAGCATTTT. This sequence encodes CAISELVGPALMPQHF.

The V call is TRBV20-1, the J call TRBJ2-3; D not certain. The CDR3 totals 13 residues. Germline V gene sequence: CDR1 DFQATT, CDR2 SNEGSKA (reference sequence). CDR3 bases: TGCGGCTCGGCATCCCTCCGCACAGATACGCAGTATTTT. As protein: CGSASLRTDTQYF.

The chain joins TRBV20-1 to TRBJ1-6; TRBD1 is a possible D gene (5 bases). V was trimmed by 1 base and J by 10 bases, leaving 17 bases between them. Germline CDR1 is DFQATT and CDR2 is SNEGSKA (reference sequence). This CDR3 is 15 amino acids long. CDR3 loop: CSARAADVGDSPLHF. The CDR3 coding sequence is TGCAGTGCTAGAGCAGCGGACGTTGGGGACTCACCCCTCCACTTT.

This clonotype was picked up many times. This sequence joins TRBV10-3 and TRBJ2-7; maybe TRBD2 (5 bases). Trimming stripped 8 bases from V and 0 bases from J, with 17 bases between. CDR1 is ENHRY, CDR2 SYGVKD, per germline. CDR3 size: 15 residues. The CDR3 DNA is TGTGCCATCTCGCTGGGGAGCCCGAGCTCCTACGAGCAGTACTTC. This translates into CAISLGSPSSYEQYF.

The chain is built from TRBV4-1 and TRBJ1-2; D gene unclear. CDR1 is MGHRA and CDR2 is YSYEKL in the germline V gene. V lost 1 base to trimming and J lost 2 bases, with 5 bases between them. CDR3 length: 13 amino acids. In nucleotides, the CDR3 is TGCGCCAGCAGCCAAGCACAAAACTATGGCTACACCTTC. It yields the protein CASSQAQNYGYTF.

This clonotype has at least ten counts. The rearrangement links TRBV7-2 to TRBJ2-7; 8 bases align to TRBD2. The length of the CDR3 is 16 residues. Germline V gene data show CDR1 as SGHTA and CDR2 as FQGNSA. V was pared by 1 base and J by 4 bases, with 9 bases of the junction left unmatched. The CDR3 spells CASSLGRDSGTYEQYF. The CDR3 DNA sequence: TGTGCCAGCAGCTTAGGGCGTGATAGCGGGACGTACGAGCAGTACTTC.

The chain has TRBV7-2 and TRBJ2-7, with unresolved D. The CDR3 extends over 12 amino acids. Germline V gene sequence: CDR1 SGHTA, CDR2 FQGNSA. V was cut by 5 bases and J by 3 bases, with 8 bases left in between. The CDR3 region has the DNA TGTGCCAGCAGCACCAACCTCTACGAGCAGTACTTC. Translation gives CASSTNLYEQYF.

This clonotype has a count of ten or more. The rearrangement uses TRBV10-3 and TRBJ1-4; 7 positions match TRBD1. V lost 10 bases to trimming and J lost 5 bases; unmatched junction nucleotides: 19. There are 17 residues in the CDR3. CDR1 and CDR2 from the germline V gene are ENHRY and SYGVKD. In DNA form, the CDR3 reads TGTGCCACCGCTTTTTTGGCAAACAGGGGAGACAATGAAAAACTGTTTTTT. Translated: CATAFLANRGDNEKLFF.

The V gene is TRBV19, the J gene TRBJ2-7, with D possibly called TRBD1 or TRBD2 (5 bases each). Germline loops: CDR1 LNHDA, CDR2 SQIVND (reference sequence). Trimming took off 5 bases at V and 6 bases at J, with 17 bases between the two ends. The CDR3 loop spans 14 amino acids. The CDR3 loop reads CASSSGSPLGEQYF. In DNA form, the CDR3 reads TGTGCCAGTAGTTCAGGGAGCCCCCTCGGCGAGCAGTACTTC.

This clonotype was detected ten times or more. The chain links TRBV5-1 to TRBJ2-2; either TRBD1 or TRBD2 may supply D (5 bases each). This CDR3 is 14 amino acids long. CDR1 and CDR2 (germline): SGHRS, YFSETQ. Trimming took 0 bases from V and 10 from J, leaving 13 bases between them. The CDR3 protein is CASSLGLRGAELFF. The CDR3 DNA is TGCGCCAGCAGCTTGGGTCTTAGGGGAGCGGAGCTGTTTTTT.

The chain has TRBV10-3 and TRBJ1-3; D is possibly TRBD1 (6 bases). Between the trimmed V and J ends, which lost 4 bases and 2 bases, there was a span of 15 bases. Germline V lookup: CDR1 ENHRY, CDR2 SYGVKD. The CDR3 length is 16 residues. This chain's CDR3 is CAISVQGFSAGNTIYF. As DNA, the CDR3 is TGTGCCATCAGTGTACAGGGTTTCTCGGCTGGAAACACCATATATTTT.

The chain links TRBV20-1 to TRBJ2-7; 10 bases are a match to TRBD2. J lost 3 bases, V lost 1 base, and 6 bases had no gene match. The CDR3 loop spans 15 amino acids. The V gene's germline CDR1 is DFQATT and CDR2 SNEGSKA (reference sequence). CDR3: CSARVLSSGGYEQYF. DNA for the CDR3: TGCAGTGCTAGAGTGCTATCTAGCGGGGGCTACGAGCAGTACTTC.